The 28 T cell receptor beta chains given below trace back to one sample, sequenced in a study of cytomegalovirus exposure and HLA in healthy donors. In the PCR, 60 Vbeta and 13 Jbeta primers were used. The data were produced by immunoSEQ multiplex PCR, yet TCRdb's version contains in-frame clones alone and is incomplete. Here the sample spans 100,000 to 150,000 clones, about 78% being singletons. Source material: PBMCs. These receptors originate from a female donor in good health and CMV-seronegative.

This chain uses TRBV2 with TRBJ1-3; D uncertain. V gave up 4 bases and J gave up 1 base, with 5 bases separating them. Germline V gives CDR1 SNHLY, CDR2 FYNNEI. This CDR3 is built from 13 residues. The CDR3 region has the DNA TGTGCCAGCAGTGTTGAGTCTGGAAACACCATATATTTT. As protein: CASSVESGNTIYF. Filled out from reference TRBV2 and TRBJ1-3, the complete variable domain reads EPEVTQTPSHQVTQMGQEVILRCVPISNHLYFYWYRQILGQKVEFLVSFYNNEISEKSEIFDDQFSVERPDGSNFTLKIRSTKLEDSAMYFCASSVESGNTIYFGEGSWLTVV.

The V call is TRBV7-9, the J call TRBJ2-3; 7 bases line up with TRBD2. The CDR3 is made up of 15 amino acids. V shed 5 bases and J 4 bases; nucleotides not matched to a gene: 9. Germline V CDR1 and CDR2: SEHNR, FQNEAQ (reference sequence). This CDR3 reads CASSPKRDGADTQYF. The DNA of the CDR3 is TGTGCCAGCAGCCCAAAGCGGGATGGGGCAGATACGCAGTATTTT.

In this sample, this clone turned up a few times. The V and J genes are TRBV19 and TRBJ1-1; D is unresolved. V shed 3 bases and J shed 6 bases, with 14 bases lying between them. CDR1 is LNHDA, CDR2 SQIVND, per germline (reference sequence). This CDR3 comprises 14 residues. CDR3 protein: CASSIDTASSEAFF. The CDR3 coding sequence is TGTGCCAGTAGTATTGACACGGCCTCGTCTGAAGCTTTCTTT.

This clone occurred a few times. J is TRBJ2-5 and V is TRBV2; 13 nucleotides align to TRBD2. The CDR3 consists of 16 residues. The V segment lost 1 base and the J segment 4 bases; nucleotides outside the gene matches: 3. In germline, CDR1 is SNHLY, CDR2 FYNNEI. The DNA of the CDR3 is TGTGCCAGCAGTGAAGGGGGACTAGCGGGAAGAGAGACCCAGTACTTC. Protein sequence: CASSEGGLAGRETQYF.

This sequence joins TRBV2 and TRBJ2-1; maybe TRBD2 (5 bases). V lost 8 bases to trimming and J lost 7 bases, with 15 bases between them. CDR3 length: 13 amino acids. The germline V gene encodes CDR1 SNHLY and CDR2 FYNNEI. DNA for the CDR3: TGTGCCAGCGAGAGCGGTCAGCAAAATGAGCAGTTCTTC. Translation gives CASESGQQNEQFF.

In this sample, this clone turned up once. V and J are TRBV7-2 and TRBJ1-2; D is unresolved. Per the germline V gene, CDR1 is SGHTA and CDR2 is FQGNSA. The CDR3 has 14 amino acids. Trimming stripped 3 bases from V and 8 bases from J, with 16 bases between. CDR3 bases: TGTGCCAGCAGCTTCGCCTCGGTAGAGGGCGGCTACACCTTC. This gives the protein CASSFASVEGGYTF.

The V and J genes are TRBV9 and TRBJ1-1; no definite D call. Trimming removed 0 bases from V and 1 base from J, with 4 bases in between. The CDR3 has 13 amino acids. Germline-derived CDR1 and CDR2 are SGDLS and YYNGEE. For the CDR3, the DNA is TGTGCCAGCAGCGTAGTCTGGAACACTGAAGCTTTCTTT. It encodes CASSVVWNTEAFF.

The rearrangement links TRBV5-1 to TRBJ1-2; 9 nucleotides line up with TRBD1. This CDR3 comprises 15 residues. The trim removed 0 bases at V and 4 bases at J, leaving 4 bases unmatched. Germline CDR1 is SGHRS and CDR2 is YFSETQ. The CDR3 sequence: CASSLDTGGVYGYTF. The CDR3, as DNA: TGCGCCAGCAGCTTGGATACAGGGGGCGTCTATGGCTACACCTTC.

With respect to this clone: One end of the junction does not line up with germline, which may come from a read error. The rearrangement uses TRBV4-3 and TRBJ1-4; D might be TRBD1 (6 bases). The germline V gene encodes CDR1 LGHNA and CDR2 YSLEER. The CDR3 loop spans 14 amino acids. In DNA form, the CDR3 reads TGCGCCAGCAGCCTTACAGGGAGTCGGGAAAAACTGTCTTTT. Protein product: CASSLTGSREKLSF.

The chain links TRBV30 to TRBJ2-7, with D possibly TRBD2 on 6 matching bases. The CDR3 has 17 amino acids. V was trimmed by 0 bases and J by 0 bases, leaving 18 bases between them. Germline CDR1 is GTSNPN and CDR2 is SVGIG (reference sequence). Here the CDR3 DNA reads TGTGCCTGGAGTGTGGGCTCTCGGGGGAGCAGCTCCTACGAGCAGTACTTC. As protein: CAWSVGSRGSSSYEQYF.

The genes are TRBV28 and TRBJ1-1; D unclear. V was pared by 5 bases and J by 7 bases, with 17 bases between. Germline CDR1 MDHEN, CDR2 SYDVKM. This CDR3 has 14 amino acids. The CDR3 DNA sequence: TGTGCCAGCAGTCCACTTGGGCCAGTGAGTGAAGCTTTCTTT. Its protein product is CASSPLGPVSEAFF.

V is TRBV6-5 and J is TRBJ2-7, with 7 bases aligning to TRBD2. V was pared by 0 bases and J by 0 bases, with 2 bases of the junction left unmatched. The CDR3 spans 15 residues. Germline-derived CDR1 and CDR2 are MNHEY and SVGAGI. The CDR3 DNA follows: TGTGCCAGCAGTTACTCGGGAGGGAACTCCTACGAGCAGTACTTC. This sequence encodes CASSYSGGNSYEQYF.

The genes are TRBV28 and TRBJ2-2; TRBD1 agrees at 7 bases. From germline, CDR1 is MDHEN and CDR2 SYDVKM. The trim removed 4 bases at V and 0 bases at J, leaving 2 bases unmatched. CDR3 length equals 15 residues. Written as DNA, the CDR3 is TGTGCCAGCAGTTCGACAGGGACGAACACCGGGGAGCTGTTTTTT. This codes for CASSSTGTNTGELFF.

The chain is built from TRBV4-2 and TRBJ2-3; TRBD1 is a possible D gene (5 bases). Germline values: CDR1 LGHNA, CDR2 YNFKEQ. V was shortened by 3 bases and J by 4 bases, with 17 bases between the two germline ends. The CDR3 runs 16 residues. For the CDR3, the DNA is TGTGCCAGCAGCCAGGACCCGGGCGTGGGGCCAGATACGCAGTATTTT. It encodes CASSQDPGVGPDTQYF.

The chain carries TRBV4-3 and TRBJ2-1; 11 bases are a match to TRBD2. The CDR3 consists of 16 residues. Germline V lookup: CDR1 LGHNA, CDR2 YSLEER. With 4 bases clipped from V and 3 bases from J, the junction kept 5 bases outside the gene matches. CDR3 DNA sequence: TGCGCCAGCAGCCGGAACGGACTAGCGGGCTACAATGAGCAGTTCTTC. It is translated as CASSRNGLAGYNEQFF.

The rearrangement joins TRBV6-4 to TRBJ2-1, with TRBD2 matching 7 bases. The germline V gene has CDR1 MRHNA and CDR2 SNTAGT. Trimming cost V 6 bases and J 7 bases; bases outside gene matches: 6. The length of the CDR3 is 13 residues. CDR3: CASSRTSGNEQFF. The CDR3 coding sequence is TGTGCCAGCAGCAGGACTAGTGGAAATGAGCAGTTCTTC.

This chain connects TRBV9 to TRBJ2-2; TRBD1 matches 7 bases. The CDR3 is made up of 16 amino acids. Germline V gene sequence: CDR1 SGDLS, CDR2 YYNGEE. V gave up 0 bases and J gave up 1 base; unmatched junction bases: 3. The CDR3 protein is CASSVARDRNTGELFF. The CDR3 DNA follows: TGTGCCAGCAGCGTAGCCAGGGACAGGAACACCGGGGAGCTGTTTTTT.

The chain combines TRBV18 with TRBJ1-3, with D perhaps TRBD1 (5 bases). The CDR3 has 16 amino acids. Germline V gives CDR1 KGHSH, CDR2 LQKENI. V dropped 1 base and J dropped 0 bases, with 10 bases sitting between them. The CDR3 sequence: CASSPLPGGSGNTIYF. The DNA of the CDR3 is TGTGCCAGCTCACCACTTCCCGGGGGCTCTGGAAACACCATATATTTT.

The V gene is TRBV6-5, the J gene TRBJ2-3, with 8 bases matching TRBD2. This CDR3 contains 14 residues. Germline CDR1 is MNHEY and CDR2 is SVGAGI. The V segment lost 4 bases and the J segment 2 bases; nucleotides outside the gene matches: 2. The CDR3 DNA reads TGTGCCAGCAGTTGGACTAGCACCACAGATACGCAGTATTTT. Protein product: CASSWTSTTDTQYF.

The genes are TRBV28 and TRBJ1-1; D is ambiguous. V lost 5 bases and J 0 bases, leaving 10 bases between the germline ends. The CDR3 loop spans 14 amino acids. Germline V gene data show CDR1 as MDHEN and CDR2 as SYDVKM. The CDR3 coding sequence is TGTGCCAGCAGTCTCTTAGCCCTGAACACTGAAGCTTTCTTT. Translating gives CASSLLALNTEAFF.

The chain couples TRBV25-1 to TRBJ2-7, with 7 bases identical to TRBD2. There are 15 residues in the CDR3. The germline CDR1 and CDR2 sequences are MGHDK and SYGVNS. J gave up 4 bases and V 3 bases, and 9 bases lay outside the gene matches. The CDR3 DNA sequence: TGTGCCAGCAGTGATTTCTCTGGGGGGGAGTACGAGCAGTACTTC. Translated: CASSDFSGGEYEQYF.

The V and J genes are TRBV6-5 and TRBJ1-5; 8 bases align to TRBD1. V lost 2 bases to trimming and J lost 0 bases; unmatched junction nucleotides: 0. Germline V gene sequence: CDR1 MNHEY, CDR2 SVGAGI. The CDR3 totals 15 residues. The CDR3 DNA is TGTGCCAGCAGTTACGGACAGGGTAGCAATCAGCCCCAGCATTTT. This sequence encodes CASSYGQGSNQPQHF.

The chain uses TRBV6-5 and TRBJ2-1; D is unclear. The CDR3 is 14 amino acids. Trimming left V 2 bases short and J 0 bases short, with 5 bases between. Per germline, CDR1 MNHEY and CDR2 SVGAGI. CDR3 sequence (DNA): TGTGCCAGCAGTTACGGCCGCTCCTACAATGAGCAGTTCTTC. Translated, it gives CASSYGRSYNEQFF.

CDR3 loop: CASSPGASGRSEQYF. CDR3 nucleotide sequence: TGTGCCAGCAGTCCCGGGGCTAGCGGGAGGTCCGAGCAGTACTTC. V is TRBV28 and J is TRBJ2-7; 11 bases line up with TRBD2. The CDR3 length is 15 residues. The V segment lost 5 bases and the J segment 6 bases; nucleotides outside the gene matches: 9. Germline-derived CDR1 and CDR2 are MDHEN and SYDVKM.

The rearrangement links TRBV5-5 to TRBJ2-3, with 8 bases that match TRBD1. V dropped 4 bases and J dropped 4; count of bases not matched to a gene: 5. The length of the CDR3 is 14 residues. Germline V gene sequence: CDR1 SGHKS, CDR2 YYEKEE (reference sequence). The DNA for the CDR3 is TGTGCCAGCAGCCCAGGACAGGGCTCAGATACGCAGTATTTT. Residues: CASSPGQGSDTQYF.

V gene TRBV5-4 combines with J gene TRBJ2-7, with 10 positions matching TRBD2. The V gene's germline CDR1 is SGHNT and CDR2 YYREEE (reference sequence). Unmatched junction bases numbered 4, after V lost 0 bases and J lost 4 bases. The CDR3 loop spans 15 amino acids. The CDR3 here is CASSLVSSGSYEQYF. The CDR3 DNA reads as TGTGCCAGCAGCTTGGTTTCTAGCGGGAGTTACGAGCAGTACTTC.

The rearrangement joins TRBV7-6 to TRBJ2-7; 8 bases are a match to TRBD1. The CDR3 sequence is 13 residues long. V dropped 5 bases and J dropped 9; count of bases not matched to a gene: 9. Looked up from germline, CDR1 is SGHVS and CDR2 is FNYEAQ. Here the CDR3 DNA reads TGTGCCAGCAGCCCGCAGGACAGGGCGCGGCAGTACTTC. Translating gives CASSPQDRARQYF.

The gene calls are TRBV27 and TRBJ2-7; D perhaps matches TRBD1 (6 bases). The germline CDR1 and CDR2 sequences are MNHEY and SMNVEV (reference sequence). This CDR3 has 16 amino acids. Trimming pared 3 bases from V and 5 bases from J, leaving 20 bases between. In DNA form, the CDR3 reads TGTGCCAGCAGTTTCGGCCCCACAGGGCCTTACGACGAGCAGTACTTC. Translating gives CASSFGPTGPYDEQYF.